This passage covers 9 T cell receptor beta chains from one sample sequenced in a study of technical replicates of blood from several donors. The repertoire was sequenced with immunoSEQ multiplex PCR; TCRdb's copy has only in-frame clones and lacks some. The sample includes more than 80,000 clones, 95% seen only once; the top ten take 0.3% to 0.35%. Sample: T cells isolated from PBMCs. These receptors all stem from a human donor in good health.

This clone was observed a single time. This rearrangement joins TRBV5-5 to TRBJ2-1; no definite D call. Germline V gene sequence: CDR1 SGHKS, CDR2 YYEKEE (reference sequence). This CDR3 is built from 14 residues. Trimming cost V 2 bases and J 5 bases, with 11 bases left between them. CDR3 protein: CASSLARLNNEQFF. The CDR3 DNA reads TGTGCCAGCAGCTTAGCCAGGCTAAACAATGAGCAGTTCTTC.

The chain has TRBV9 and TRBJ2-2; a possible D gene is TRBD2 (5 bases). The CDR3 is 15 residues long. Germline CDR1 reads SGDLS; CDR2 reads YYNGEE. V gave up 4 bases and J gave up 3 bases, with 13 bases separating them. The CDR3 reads CASSRSGGDTGELFF. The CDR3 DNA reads TGTGCCAGCAGCAGAAGCGGAGGCGACACCGGGGAGCTGTTTTTT.

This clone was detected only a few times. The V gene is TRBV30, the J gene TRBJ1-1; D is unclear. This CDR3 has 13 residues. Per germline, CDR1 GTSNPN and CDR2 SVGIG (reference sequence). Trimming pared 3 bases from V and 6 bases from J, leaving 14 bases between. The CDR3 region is CAWRVLPFAEAFF. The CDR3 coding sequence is TGTGCCTGGAGGGTACTTCCTTTCGCTGAAGCTTTCTTT.

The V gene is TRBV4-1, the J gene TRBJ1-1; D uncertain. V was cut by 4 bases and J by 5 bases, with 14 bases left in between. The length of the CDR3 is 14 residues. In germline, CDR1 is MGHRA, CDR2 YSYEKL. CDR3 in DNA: TGCGCCAGCAGCCTCCCAGAGGGAGGGACTGAAGCTTTCTTT. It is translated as CASSLPEGGTEAFF.

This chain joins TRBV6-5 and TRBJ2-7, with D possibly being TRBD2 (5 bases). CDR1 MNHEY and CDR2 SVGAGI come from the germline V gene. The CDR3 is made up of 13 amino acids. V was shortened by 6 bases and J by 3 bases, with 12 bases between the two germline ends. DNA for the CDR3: TGTGCCAGCAGGAGGGAAGGAGACTACGAGCAGTACTTC. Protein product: CASRREGDYEQYF.

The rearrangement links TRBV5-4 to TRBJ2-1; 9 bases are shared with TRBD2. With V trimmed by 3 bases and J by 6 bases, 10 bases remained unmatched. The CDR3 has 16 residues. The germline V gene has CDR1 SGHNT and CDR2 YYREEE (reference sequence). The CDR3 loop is CASSWTGTSFGNEQFF. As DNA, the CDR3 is TGTGCCAGCAGCTGGACCGGGACTAGCTTTGGCAATGAGCAGTTCTTC.

The CDR3 reads CASPGTRNTEAFF. The CDR3 DNA reads TGTGCCAGCCCCGGGACAAGGAACACTGAAGCTTTCTTT. The chain combines TRBV2 with TRBJ1-1, with D possibly TRBD1 on 6 matching bases. V was pared by 8 bases and J by 1 base, with 11 bases between. The CDR3 length is 13 residues. CDR1 is SNHLY, CDR2 FYNNEI, per germline.

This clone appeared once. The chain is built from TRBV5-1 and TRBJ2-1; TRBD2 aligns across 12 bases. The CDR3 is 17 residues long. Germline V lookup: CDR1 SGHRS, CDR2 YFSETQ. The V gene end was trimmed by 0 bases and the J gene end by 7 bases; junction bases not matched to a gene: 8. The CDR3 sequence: CASSLVSRLAGDNEQFF. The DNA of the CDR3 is TGCGCCAGCAGCTTGGTCTCCCGACTAGCGGGAGATAATGAGCAGTTCTTC.

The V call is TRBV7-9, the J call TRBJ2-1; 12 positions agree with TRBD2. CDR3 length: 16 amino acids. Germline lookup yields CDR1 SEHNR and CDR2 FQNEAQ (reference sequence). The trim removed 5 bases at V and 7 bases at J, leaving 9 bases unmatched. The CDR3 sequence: CASSPATSGRWNEQFF. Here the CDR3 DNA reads TGTGCCAGCAGCCCGGCGACTAGCGGGAGATGGAATGAGCAGTTCTTC.